Ten or more counts support the clone carrying this TCR beta chain. At one boundary the junction diverges from the germline segment, which might be a read error. Germline loops: CDR1 SGHDT, CDR2 YYEEEE. The CDR3 is 16 amino acids. Researchers sorted participants into cohorts using their self-reported clinical history. Cohort 3 recovery required two negative PCRs, clearance, or symptom resolution. Authors' data handling: Estimated nucleated cell counts came from reference gene primer amplification. The table came from immunoSEQ multiplex PCR; TCRdb's copy has only in-frame clones and leaves some out. V, J and clone size are those of that table, while D and trimming were read from the DNA. The sample contains about 330,000 clones, 80% to 95% of which appear only once. The data were taken from a study of blood T cell repertoires in COVID-19. Turning to the study itself: Sample material is recorded as cDNA or gDNA derived from T cells, B-cell-depleted T cells, or PBMCs.

Sample: PBMCs or T cells enriched from blood (not recorded which). This TCR was sampled from a woman in her thirties who had recovered from COVID-19. The rearrangement uses TRBV5-6 and TRBJ2-5; the D gene is possibly TRBD1 (5 bases). In nucleotides, the CDR3 is TGTGCCAGCAGCCTCGCAGGGTGGCTACTCGAAGAAACCCAGTACTTC. Translation gives CASSLAGWLLEETQYF.